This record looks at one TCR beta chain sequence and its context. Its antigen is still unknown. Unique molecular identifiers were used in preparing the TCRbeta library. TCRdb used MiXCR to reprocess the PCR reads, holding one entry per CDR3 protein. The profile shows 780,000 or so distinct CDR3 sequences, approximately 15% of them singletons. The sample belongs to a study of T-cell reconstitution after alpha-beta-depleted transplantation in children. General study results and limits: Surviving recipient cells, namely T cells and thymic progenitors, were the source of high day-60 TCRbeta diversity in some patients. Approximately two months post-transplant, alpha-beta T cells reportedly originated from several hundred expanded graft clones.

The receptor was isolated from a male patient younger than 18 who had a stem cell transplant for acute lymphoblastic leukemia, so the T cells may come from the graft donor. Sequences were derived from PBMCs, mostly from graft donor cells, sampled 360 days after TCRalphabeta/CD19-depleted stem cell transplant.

The CDR3 coding sequence is TGTGCCAGCTCACCCTATGCCGGGACAGGGTTTGGCTACACCTTC. Residues: CASSPYAGTGFGYTF. The chain employs TRBV18 and TRBJ1-2; 9 positions agree with TRBD1. Trimming cost V 3 bases and J 7 bases; bases outside gene matches: 9. The CDR3 extends over 15 amino acids. Per the germline V gene, CDR1 is KGHSH and CDR2 is LQKENI.